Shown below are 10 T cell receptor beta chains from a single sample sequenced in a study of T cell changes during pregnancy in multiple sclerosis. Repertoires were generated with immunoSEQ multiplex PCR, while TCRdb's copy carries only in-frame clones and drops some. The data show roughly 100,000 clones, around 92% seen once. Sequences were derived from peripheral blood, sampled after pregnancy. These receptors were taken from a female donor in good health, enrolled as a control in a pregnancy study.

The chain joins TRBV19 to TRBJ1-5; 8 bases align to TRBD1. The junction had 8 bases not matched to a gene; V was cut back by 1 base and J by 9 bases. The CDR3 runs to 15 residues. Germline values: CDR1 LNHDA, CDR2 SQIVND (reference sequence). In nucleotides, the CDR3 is TGTGCCAGTAGTATAGGGGACAGGAACTTCGGGCCCCAGCATTTT. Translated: CASSIGDRNFGPQHF.

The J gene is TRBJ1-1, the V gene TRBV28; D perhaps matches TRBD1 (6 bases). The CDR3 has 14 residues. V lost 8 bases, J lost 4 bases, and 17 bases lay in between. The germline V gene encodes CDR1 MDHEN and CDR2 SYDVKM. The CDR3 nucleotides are TGTGCCAGCTTTGGAACAGGGAAAGGCACTGAAGCTTTCTTT. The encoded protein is CASFGTGKGTEAFF.

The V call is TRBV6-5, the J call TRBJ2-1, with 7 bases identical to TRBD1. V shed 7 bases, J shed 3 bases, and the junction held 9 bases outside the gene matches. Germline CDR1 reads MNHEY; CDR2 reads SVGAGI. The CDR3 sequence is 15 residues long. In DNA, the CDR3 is TGTGCCAGCACCTCCGACGGGACAGACTACAATGAGCAGTTCTTC. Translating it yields CASTSDGTDYNEQFF.

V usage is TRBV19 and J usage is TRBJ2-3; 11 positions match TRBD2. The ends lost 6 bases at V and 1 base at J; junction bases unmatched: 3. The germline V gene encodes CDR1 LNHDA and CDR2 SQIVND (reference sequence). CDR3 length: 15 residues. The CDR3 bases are TGTGCCAGTAGCTTACTAGCGGGGGGCACAGATACGCAGTATTTT. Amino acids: CASSLLAGGTDTQYF. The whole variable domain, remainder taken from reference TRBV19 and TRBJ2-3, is DGGITQSPKYLFRKEGQNVTLSCEQNLNHDAMYWYRQDPGQGLRLIYYSQIVNDFQKGDIAEGYSVSREKKESFPLTVTSAQKNPTAFYLCASSLLAGGTDTQYFGPGTRLTVL.

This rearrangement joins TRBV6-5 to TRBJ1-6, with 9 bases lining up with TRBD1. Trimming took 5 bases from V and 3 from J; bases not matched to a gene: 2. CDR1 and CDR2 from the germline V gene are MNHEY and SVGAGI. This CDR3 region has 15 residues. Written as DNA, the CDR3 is TGTGCCAGCAGTCGGGGACAGGGCTATAATTCACCCCTCCACTTT. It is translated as CASSRGQGYNSPLHF.

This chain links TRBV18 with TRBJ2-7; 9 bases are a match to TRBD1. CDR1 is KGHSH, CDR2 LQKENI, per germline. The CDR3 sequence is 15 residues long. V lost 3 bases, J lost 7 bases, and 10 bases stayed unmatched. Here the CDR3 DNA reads TGTGCCAGCTCACCTTCCTCGGGACAGGGACGGGAGCAGTACTTC. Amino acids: CASSPSSGQGREQYF.

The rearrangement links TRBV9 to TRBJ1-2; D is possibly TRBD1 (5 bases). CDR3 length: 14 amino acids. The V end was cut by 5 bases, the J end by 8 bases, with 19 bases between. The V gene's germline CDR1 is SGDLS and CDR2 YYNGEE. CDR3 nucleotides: TGTGCCAGCAGGTGGGACCGAGTGGGGGGAGGCTACACCTTC. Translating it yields CASRWDRVGGGYTF.

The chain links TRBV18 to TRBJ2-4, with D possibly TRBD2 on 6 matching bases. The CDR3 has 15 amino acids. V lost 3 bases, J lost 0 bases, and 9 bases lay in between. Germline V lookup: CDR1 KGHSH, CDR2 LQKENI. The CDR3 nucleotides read TGTGCCAGCTCACCTGGGGGGATAGCCAAAAACATTCAGTACTTC. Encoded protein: CASSPGGIAKNIQYF.

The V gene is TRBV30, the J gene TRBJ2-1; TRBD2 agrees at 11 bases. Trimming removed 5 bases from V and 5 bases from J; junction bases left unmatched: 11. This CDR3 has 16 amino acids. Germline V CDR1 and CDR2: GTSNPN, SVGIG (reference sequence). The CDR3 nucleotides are TGTGCCTGGGGAGGACCCACTAGCGGGGGAAACAATGAGCAGTTCTTC. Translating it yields CAWGGPTSGGNNEQFF.

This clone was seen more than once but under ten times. The CDR3 here is CATPGQGGAFF. CDR3 bases: TGTGCCACTCCCGGACAGGGTGGGGCTTTCTTT. The rearrangement links TRBV7-3 to TRBJ1-1; TRBD1 aligns across 8 bases. The CDR3 runs 11 residues. The germline V gene encodes CDR1 SGHTA and CDR2 FQGTGA. V lost 10 bases to trimming and J lost 11 bases; unmatched junction nucleotides: 9.